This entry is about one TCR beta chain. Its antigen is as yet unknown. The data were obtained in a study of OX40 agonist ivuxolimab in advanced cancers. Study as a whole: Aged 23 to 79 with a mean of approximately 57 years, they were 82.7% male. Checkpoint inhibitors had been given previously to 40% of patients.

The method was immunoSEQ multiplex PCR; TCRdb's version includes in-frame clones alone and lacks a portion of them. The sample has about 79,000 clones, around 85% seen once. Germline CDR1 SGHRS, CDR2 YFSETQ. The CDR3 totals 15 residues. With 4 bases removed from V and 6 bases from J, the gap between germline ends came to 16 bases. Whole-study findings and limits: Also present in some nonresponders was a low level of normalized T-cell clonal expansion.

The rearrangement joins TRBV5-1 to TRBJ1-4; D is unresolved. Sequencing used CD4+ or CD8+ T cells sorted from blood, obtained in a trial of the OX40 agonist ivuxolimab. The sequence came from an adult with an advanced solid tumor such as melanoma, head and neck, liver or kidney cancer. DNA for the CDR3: TGCGCCAGCAGCCGCGCCCCAAGACTTGATGAAAAACTGTTTTTT. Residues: CASSRAPRLDEKLFF.